This entry features one T cell receptor beta chain sequence. The CDR3 has 15 residues. Germline V gene data show CDR1 as SEHNR and CDR2 as FQNEAQ (reference sequence). The V gene lost 1 base and the J gene lost 6 bases, with 15 bases spanning the gap. The protocol was immunoSEQ multiplex PCR, while the TCRdb copy is restricted to in-frame clones and leaves out a portion. The sample lists approximately 270,000 clones, 80% to 90% occurring once. This specimen belongs to a study of blood T cell repertoires in COVID-19. The chain carries TRBV7-9 and TRBJ1-1; perhaps TRBD1 as D (5 bases). The sample comprised PBMCs or T cells enriched from blood (not recorded which). The source of this sequence is a woman aged 30 to 39 with acute COVID-19. The CDR3 here is CASSLVVGVGAEAFF. As DNA, the CDR3 is TGTGCCAGCAGCTTAGTGGTTGGGGTAGGGGCTGAAGCTTTCTTT.